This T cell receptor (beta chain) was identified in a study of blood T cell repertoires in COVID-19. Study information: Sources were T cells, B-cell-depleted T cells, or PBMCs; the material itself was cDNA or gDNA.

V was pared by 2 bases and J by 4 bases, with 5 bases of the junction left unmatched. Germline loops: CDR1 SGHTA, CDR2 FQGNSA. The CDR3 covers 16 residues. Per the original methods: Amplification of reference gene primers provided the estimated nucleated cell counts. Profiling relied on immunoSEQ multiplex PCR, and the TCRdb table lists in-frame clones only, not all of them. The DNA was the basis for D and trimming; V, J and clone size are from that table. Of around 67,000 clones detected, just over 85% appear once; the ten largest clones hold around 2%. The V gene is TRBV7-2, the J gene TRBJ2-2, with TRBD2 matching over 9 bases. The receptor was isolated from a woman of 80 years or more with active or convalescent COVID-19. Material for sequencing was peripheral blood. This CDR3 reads CASSLRRGGTTGELFF. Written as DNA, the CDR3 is TGTGCCAGCAGCTTACGGCGGGGGGGAACCACCGGGGAGCTGTTTTTT.